The 2 T cell receptor beta chains below were found in one sample sequenced in a study of shared clonotypes between healthy human individuals. CD45RO-negative, CCR7-selected cells formed the naive CD8 fraction, which excluded terminally differentiated effector memory CD45RA+ cells. Sequencing was performed with immunoSEQ multiplex PCR; in TCRdb, only in-frame clones are kept and a portion is missing. The table records around 1.9 million clones, about 92% of them present only once. The sample consisted of naive CD8+ T cells from PBMCs. These receptors all stem from a man in his late teens or twenties in good health. Some clones in this sample may be carry-over from other donors' samples.

The chain recombines TRBV11-2 with TRBJ2-7; TRBD2 agrees at 13 bases. Germline V lookup: CDR1 SGHAT, CDR2 FQNNGV. The CDR3 loop spans 14 amino acids. Trimming removed 6 bases from V and 3 bases from J; junction bases left unmatched: 2. The chain's CDR3 is CASRGTSGNYEQYF. The CDR3 region has the DNA TGTGCCAGCAGGGGGACTAGCGGGAACTACGAGCAGTACTTC.

The V call is TRBV11-3, the J call TRBJ2-3; 8 positions match TRBD2. This CDR3 has 15 residues. J lost 0 bases, V lost 5 bases, and 4 bases had no gene match. Germline CDR1 reads SGHNT; CDR2 reads YENEEA. The CDR3 is CASSPRLASTDTQYF. The CDR3 DNA follows: TGTGCCAGCAGCCCCCGACTAGCGAGCACAGATACGCAGTATTTT.